The 24 T cell receptor beta chains listed next were all sequenced from one sample in a study of chemoradiotherapy in HPV16-positive cancers. Measured with immunoSEQ multiplex PCR; TCRdb has only the in-frame clones, and not every one. This table has approximately 13,000 clones, approximately 80% appearing once. This specimen was acquired from a patient who underwent chemoradiotherapy. The receptors stem from a human donor with HPV-associated anogenital cancer.

This chain joins TRBV7-2 and TRBJ2-3, with D possibly TRBD1 on 5 matching bases. V dropped 1 base and J dropped 3 bases, with 11 bases sitting between them. Germline V gene data show CDR1 as SGHTA and CDR2 as FQGNSA. The CDR3 is made up of 15 amino acids. CDR3 region: CASSLGGLYTDTQYF. The CDR3 DNA is TGTGCCAGCAGCTTAGGGGGCCTTTATACAGATACGCAGTATTTT.

This sequence joins TRBV5-6 and TRBJ2-5; TRBD2 matches at 7 bases. V trimming: 4 bases; J trimming: 4 bases; junction bases outside the gene matches: 13. The CDR3 runs to 16 residues. The germline V gene has CDR1 SGHDT and CDR2 YYEEEE. CDR3 coding DNA: TGTGCCAGCAGCCCCCTGCACACCGGGAGGAGAGAGACCCAGTACTTC. Translating it yields CASSPLHTGRRETQYF.

This chain uses TRBV28 with TRBJ1-2; D is perhaps TRBD1 (6 bases). Trimming cost V 2 bases and J 0 bases, with 7 bases left between them. The CDR3 spans 14 residues. Germline assignment: CDR1 MDHEN and CDR2 SYDVKM. The DNA for the CDR3 is TGTGCCAGCAGTTTAGGGGGCACTAACTATGGCTACACCTTC. It codes for CASSLGGTNYGYTF.

The CDR3 loop reads CASSLGLDLYEQYF. CDR3 bases: TGTGCCAGCAGCTTGGGCCTCGATTTATACGAGCAGTACTTC. The chain has TRBV11-3 and TRBJ2-7; D not certain. Trimming pared 3 bases from V and 4 bases from J, leaving 13 bases between. The CDR3 sequence is 14 residues long. Germline CDR1 and CDR2: SGHNT and YENEEA.

The chain recombines TRBV18 with TRBJ1-1; D is unresolved. This CDR3 has 15 residues. The V gene lost 0 bases and the J gene lost 4 bases, with 12 bases spanning the gap. The germline gives CDR1 KGHSH, CDR2 LQKENI. For the CDR3, the DNA is TGTGCCAGCTCACCACCGGGCAGGCCTGGCACTGAAGCTTTCTTT. This sequence encodes CASSPPGRPGTEAFF.

This clone was picked up a small number of times. This chain joins TRBV10-3 and TRBJ1-5; perhaps TRBD1 as D (6 bases). The germline V gene has CDR1 ENHRY and CDR2 SYGVKD. The CDR3 has 16 amino acids. V lost 3 bases to trimming and J lost 1 base, with 13 bases between them. As DNA, the CDR3 is TGTGCCATCAGTGAAAGGGGACACACAAGCAATCAGCCCCAGCATTTT. Its translation: CAISERGHTSNQPQHF.

V usage is TRBV6-6 and J usage is TRBJ2-2; 9 bases fit TRBD1. V dropped 10 bases and J dropped 6; count of bases not matched to a gene: 6. This CDR3 comprises 13 residues. From germline, CDR1 is MNHNY and CDR2 SVGAGI (reference sequence). The CDR3 loop is CAIRDREAGELFF. In DNA, the CDR3 is TGTGCCATCCGGGACAGGGAAGCCGGGGAGCTGTTTTTT.

The chain recombines TRBV11-2 with TRBJ2-1, with 8 bases fitting TRBD1. Germline CDR1 and CDR2: SGHAT and FQNNGV. The CDR3 has 14 amino acids. V shed 5 bases and J 6 bases; nucleotides not matched to a gene: 6. The CDR3 coding sequence is TGTGCCAGCAGCAAAGGACAGGGCCCCAATGAGCAGTTCTTC. This encodes CASSKGQGPNEQFF.

The chain carries TRBV5-1 and TRBJ1-6; D possibly corresponds to TRBD1 (5 bases). The CDR3 has 14 amino acids. The V end was cut by 5 bases, the J end by 13 bases, with 19 bases between. Germline V CDR1 and CDR2: SGHRS, YFSETQ. CDR3 sequence: CASRSGTEDLPLHF. CDR3 bases: TGCGCCAGCAGGTCCGGGACGGAAGACTTGCCCCTCCACTTT.

V and J are TRBV10-3 and TRBJ2-1, with D possibly TRBD2 on 5 matching bases. The CDR3 consists of 14 residues. V was shortened by 8 bases and J by 9 bases, with 20 bases between the two germline ends. Germline-derived CDR1 and CDR2 are ENHRY and SYGVKD. CDR3 coding DNA: TGTGCCATCTCGAGTTTACGGGGTGTCGGTGAGCAGTTCTTC. Translated, it gives CAISSLRGVGEQFF.

The chain couples TRBV4-3 to TRBJ2-2; TRBD2 is a possible D gene (5 bases). V was clipped by 6 bases and J by 4 bases, with 12 bases between them. From germline, CDR1 is LGHNA and CDR2 YSLEER. The CDR3 sequence is 14 residues long. The CDR3 sequence is CASRSDAGTGELFF. The CDR3 coding sequence is TGCGCCAGCAGAAGCGACGCGGGCACCGGGGAGCTGTTTTTT.

This sequence joins TRBV5-1 and TRBJ2-1; the match to TRBD1 covers 9 bases. CDR3 length: 13 residues. Germline lookup yields CDR1 SGHRS and CDR2 YFSETQ. V shed 4 bases and J 8 bases; nucleotides not matched to a gene: 4. CDR3 coding DNA: TGCGCCAGCAGCAGGGGGACAGGGCATGAGCAGTTCTTC. Translated: CASSRGTGHEQFF. The entire variable domain, with the rest obtained from reference TRBV5-1 and TRBJ2-1, is as follows: KAGVTQTPRYLIKTRGQQVTLSCSPISGHRSVSWYQQTPGQGLQFLFEYFSETQRNKGNFPGRFSGRQFSNSRSEMNVSTLELGDSALYLCASSRGTGHEQFFGPGTRLTVL.

This clone is a singleton in its sample. This chain uses TRBV5-6 with TRBJ1-5; maybe TRBD1 (5 bases). The V gene lost 7 bases and the J gene lost 7 bases, with 18 bases spanning the gap. Germline CDR1 is SGHDT and CDR2 is YYEEEE. The CDR3 totals 14 residues. The CDR3 reads CASGSGGGKQPQHF. The CDR3 coding sequence is TGTGCCAGCGGTTCCGGGGGTGGAAAACAGCCCCAGCATTTT.

The chain links TRBV5-1 to TRBJ2-7; no clear D gene. V lost 5 bases to trimming and J lost 0 bases, with 18 bases between them. CDR3 length: 16 residues. The germline CDR1 and CDR2 sequences are SGHRS and YFSETQ. CDR3 bases: TGCGCCAGCAGTTTGAGGAGTCCCCCATCCTCCTACGAGCAGTACTTC. Amino acid sequence: CASSLRSPPSSYEQYF.

This chain connects TRBV5-1 to TRBJ2-4, with 8 nucleotides matching TRBD1. The trim removed 3 bases at V and 3 bases at J, leaving 5 bases unmatched. The germline gives CDR1 SGHRS, CDR2 YFSETQ. The CDR3 extends over 15 amino acids. CDR3 protein: CASSWGQAGKNIQYF. In DNA, the CDR3 is TGCGCCAGCAGCTGGGGACAGGCGGGCAAAAACATTCAGTACTTC.

This chain links TRBV15 with TRBJ2-7; the D gene is possibly TRBD1 (6 bases). V dropped 3 bases and J dropped 7 bases, with 13 bases sitting between them. Per germline, CDR1 LNHNV and CDR2 YYDKDF (reference sequence). CDR3 length: 13 amino acids. The CDR3 nucleotides read TGTGCCACCAGCAGTTACAGGGCTCGGGAGCAGTACTTC. This sequence encodes CATSSYRAREQYF. The full variable domain, completed using reference TRBV15 and TRBJ2-7, is DAMVIQNPRYQVTQFGKPVTLSCSQTLNHNVMYWYQQKSSQAPKLLFHYYDKDFNNEADTPDNFQSRRPNTSFCFLDIRSPGLGDTAMYLCATSSYRAREQYFGPGTRLTVT.

This clone was observed a handful of times. The chain carries TRBV11-2 and TRBJ1-5; possible D gene TRBD1, 5 bases. The CDR3 extends over 17 amino acids. The germline gives CDR1 SGHAT, CDR2 FQNNGV. The V and J ends lost 1 base and 0 bases respectively, with 13 bases between them. In DNA form, the CDR3 reads TGTGCCAGCAGCTTAGGTACGGGGGGACCTAGCAATCAGCCCCAGCATTTT. Its protein is CASSLGTGGPSNQPQHF.

The rearrangement uses TRBV29-1 and TRBJ2-3; perhaps TRBD1 as D (5 bases). Trimming took off 7 bases at V and 1 base at J, with 12 bases between the two ends. Germline V lookup: CDR1 SQVTM, CDR2 ANQGSEA. There are 13 residues in the CDR3. The CDR3 spells CSARQSGTDTQYF. CDR3 in DNA: TGCAGCGCACGACAGAGCGGCACAGATACGCAGTATTTT.

This clone was detected only once. The rearrangement joins TRBV6-5 to TRBJ1-4; D is ambiguous. This CDR3 contains 16 residues. Looked up from germline, CDR1 is MNHEY and CDR2 is SVGAGI. Trimming cost V 2 bases and J 7 bases, with 17 bases left between them. This CDR3 is CASSYKSYPSGEKLFF. DNA for the CDR3: TGTGCCAGCAGTTACAAGTCCTACCCTTCAGGTGAAAAACTGTTTTTT.

The genes are TRBV4-3 and TRBJ1-2; 8 bases map to TRBD1. V lost 5 bases to trimming and J lost 4 bases; unmatched junction nucleotides: 3. Germline CDR1 and CDR2: LGHNA and YSLEER. This CDR3 contains 13 residues. The DNA of the CDR3 is TGCGCCAGCAGCTCCACAGGGGGCTATGGCTACACCTTC. Amino acid sequence: CASSSTGGYGYTF.

The chain carries TRBV9 and TRBJ1-2; D is ambiguous. V lost 3 bases and J lost 0, with 12 bases in between. Germline V gives CDR1 SGDLS, CDR2 YYNGEE. CDR3 length: 15 amino acids. The CDR3 DNA is TGTGCCAGCAGCGCGAGGGTTGGCGCTAACTATGGCTACACCTTC. Amino acids: CASSARVGANYGYTF.

The V gene is TRBV4-3, the J gene TRBJ1-4; D gene unclear. Germline CDR1 LGHNA, CDR2 YSLEER. The CDR3 loop spans 15 amino acids. Between the trimmed V and J ends, which lost 1 base and 0 bases, there was a span of 6 bases. The chain's CDR3 is CASSQVTATNEKLFF. The CDR3 DNA reads TGCGCCAGCAGCCAAGTGACCGCAACTAATGAAAAACTGTTTTTT.

The chain combines TRBV21-1 with TRBJ1-5; the DNA was not compared with TRBD1, the D call given in the table. TRBV21-1 is labeled a pseudogene. This CDR3 is built from 19 residues. The CDR3 is CASSKGRGQVPTANQPQHF. The CDR3 coding sequence is TGTGCCAGCAGCAAAGGGCGGGGACAGGTTCCAACCGCCAATCAGCCCCAGCATTTT.

As for this clone: It is unclear where the CDR3 begins or ends on the DNA, so no DNA is shown, and the CDR3 is as TCRdb lists it. The chain has TRBV6-1 and TRBJ1-2. CDR1 MNHNS and CDR2 SASEGT come from the germline V gene. The CDR3 totals 14 residues, both ends included. CDR3 region: CASILGYPFYGYTF.